This T cell receptor beta chain was captured in a study of response to subunit inactivated influenza vaccine. TCRdb reanalysed the RT-PCR reads using MiXCR and keeps one entry per CDR3 protein. The data hold 500,000 to 550,000 distinct CDR3 sequences, with around 25% observed a single time. This clonotype appeared a few times. This CDR3 has 15 residues. V was shortened by 0 bases and J by 6 bases, with 16 bases between the two germline ends. CDR1 is DFQATT and CDR2 is SNEGSKA in the germline V gene (reference sequence). The sample was also reused in another study, on T cells expressing NK-cell markers. This second report adds: UMIs were included in TCR beta cDNA generated by 5'RACE template switching. Sorted CD3+CD56-NKG2C+, CD3+CD56+NKG2C+ and CD3+CD56+NKG2C- T cells supplied the TCR beta repertoires. For several experiments, T cell sorting was restricted to the alpha-beta TCR population by means of an anti-gamma-delta TCR antibody. One observes that, in several donors, these clonotypes were also the leading ones within the CD3+CD56-NKG2C+ fraction.

The chain employs TRBV20-1 and TRBJ2-3; D not certain. Sequenced material: CD4+ T cells sorted from PBMCs, taken 12 days after vaccination. This TCR derives from a man aged 50-60 years who received an inactivated influenza vaccine. The DNA of the CDR3 is TGCAGTGCTAGAGATGCGAGCACCCACTGGGATACGCAGTATTTT. It codes for CSARDASTHWDTQYF.